This entry is about one TCR beta chain. Its antigen remains unknown. This specimen comes from a study of cytotoxic CD8 clonotypes in ibrutinib-treated CLL. As for the study in general: Response samples were taken after a median of roughly 11 months on treatment, range 6 to 36. General observations from the study: Under therapy, public clonotypes either contracted or stayed stable, and they were uncommon. Clonality was elevated at ibrutinib response and had returned toward baseline at progression.

Profiled with immunoSEQ multiplex PCR; TCRdb holds only in-frame clones, not every one. The sample holds hundreds of thousands of clones, 70% seen once. CDR1 is SGHTA and CDR2 is FQGNSA in the germline V gene. CDR3 size: 15 residues. J was trimmed by 2 bases and V by 0 bases; bases with no gene match: 3. Cryopreserved PBMCs supplied approximately 2 micrograms of genomic DNA for TCR beta libraries. The specimen comprised PBMCs, sampled after 24 months of ibrutinib treatment. This receptor was obtained from a human donor with chronic lymphocytic leukemia. The chain uses TRBV7-2 and TRBJ2-5; 7 bases agree with TRBD1. This CDR3 is CASSLAGTAQETQYF. CDR3 sequence (DNA): TGTGCCAGCAGCTTAGCTGGGACAGCTCAAGAGACCCAGTACTTC.